Sequencing of this TCR beta chain was carried out in a study of CD8 T cells in Susac syndrome. cDNA came from about 0.46 to 1 ug RNA primed by random hexamers. TCRdb fed the immunoSEQ multiplex PCR reads into MiXCR, producing one record per CDR3 protein. This repertoire shows 350,000 to 550,000 distinct CDR3 sequences, around 85% found once; its top ten account for about 0.12%. Germline values: CDR1 PRHDT, CDR2 FYEKMQ (reference sequence). The CDR3 spans 12 residues. V was cut by 8 bases and J by 2 bases, with 9 bases left in between. Blood CD8+ and CD4+ T cells underwent high-throughput TCR beta sequencing.

Sequences were obtained from CD8+ T cells from PBMCs. The TCR comes from a human donor with multiple sclerosis. The chain couples TRBV13 to TRBJ1-1; D remains unclear. The CDR3 DNA is TGTGCCAGCTCTACCCAAAACACTGAAGCTTTCTTT. Protein: CASSTQNTEAFF.